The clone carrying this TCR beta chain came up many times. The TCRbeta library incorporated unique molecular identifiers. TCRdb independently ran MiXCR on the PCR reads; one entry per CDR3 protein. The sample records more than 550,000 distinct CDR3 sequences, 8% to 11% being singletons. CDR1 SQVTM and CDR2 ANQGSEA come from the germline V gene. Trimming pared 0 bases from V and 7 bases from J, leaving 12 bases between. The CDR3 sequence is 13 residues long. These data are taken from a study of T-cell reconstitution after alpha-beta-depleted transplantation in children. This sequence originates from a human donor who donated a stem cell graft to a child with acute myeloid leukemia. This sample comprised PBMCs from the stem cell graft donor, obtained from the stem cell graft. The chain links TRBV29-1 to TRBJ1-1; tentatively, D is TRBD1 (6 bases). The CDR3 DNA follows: TGCAGCGTTGAAGATGACAGGCGACTTGAAGCTTTCTTT. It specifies CSVEDDRRLEAFF.